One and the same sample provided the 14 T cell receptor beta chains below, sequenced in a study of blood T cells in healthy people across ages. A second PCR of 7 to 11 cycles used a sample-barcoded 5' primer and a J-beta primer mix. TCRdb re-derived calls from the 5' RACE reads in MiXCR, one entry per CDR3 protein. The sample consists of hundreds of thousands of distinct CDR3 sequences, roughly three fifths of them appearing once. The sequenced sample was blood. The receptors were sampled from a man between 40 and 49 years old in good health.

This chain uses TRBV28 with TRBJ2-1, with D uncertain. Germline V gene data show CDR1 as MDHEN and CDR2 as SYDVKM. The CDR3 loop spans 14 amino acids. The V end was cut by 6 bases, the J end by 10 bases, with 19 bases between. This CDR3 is CASSPLGLTGEQFF. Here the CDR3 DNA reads TGTGCCAGCAGCCCGCTAGGCCTCACTGGGGAGCAGTTCTTC.

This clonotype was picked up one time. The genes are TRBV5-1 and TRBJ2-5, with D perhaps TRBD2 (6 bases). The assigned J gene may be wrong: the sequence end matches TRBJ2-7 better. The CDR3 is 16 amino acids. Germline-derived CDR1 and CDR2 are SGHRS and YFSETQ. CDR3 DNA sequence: TGCGCCAGCAGCTTCTCTCCGGGACTCTCCACCTACGAGCAGTACTTC. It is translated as CASSFSPGLSTYEQYF.

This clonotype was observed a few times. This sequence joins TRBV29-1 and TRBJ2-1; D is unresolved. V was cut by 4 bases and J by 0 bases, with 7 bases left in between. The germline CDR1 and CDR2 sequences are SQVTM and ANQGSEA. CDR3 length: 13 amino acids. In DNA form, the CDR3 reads TGCAGCGTTGTCAGGAGCTCCTACAATGAGCAGTTCTTC. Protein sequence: CSVVRSSYNEQFF.

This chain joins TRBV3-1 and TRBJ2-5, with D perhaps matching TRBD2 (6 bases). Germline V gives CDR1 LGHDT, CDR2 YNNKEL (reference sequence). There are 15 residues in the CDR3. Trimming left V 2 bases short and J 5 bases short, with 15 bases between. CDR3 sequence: CASSQFQTSMETQYF. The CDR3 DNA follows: TGTGCCAGCAGCCAATTTCAAACTAGCATGGAGACCCAGTACTTC.

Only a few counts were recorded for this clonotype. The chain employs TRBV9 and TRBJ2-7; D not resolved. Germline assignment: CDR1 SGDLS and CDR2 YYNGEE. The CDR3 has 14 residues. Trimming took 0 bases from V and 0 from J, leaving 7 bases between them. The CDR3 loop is CASSVGQNSYEQYF. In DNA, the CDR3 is TGTGCCAGCAGCGTAGGGCAGAACTCCTACGAGCAGTACTTC.

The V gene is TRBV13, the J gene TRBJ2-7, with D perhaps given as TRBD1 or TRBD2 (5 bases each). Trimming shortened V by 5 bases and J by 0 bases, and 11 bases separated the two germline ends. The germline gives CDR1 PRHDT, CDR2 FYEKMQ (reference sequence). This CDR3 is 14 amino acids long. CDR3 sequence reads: CASSIRGPSYEQYF. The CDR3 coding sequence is TGTGCCAGCAGCATTAGGGGACCCTCCTACGAGCAGTACTTC.

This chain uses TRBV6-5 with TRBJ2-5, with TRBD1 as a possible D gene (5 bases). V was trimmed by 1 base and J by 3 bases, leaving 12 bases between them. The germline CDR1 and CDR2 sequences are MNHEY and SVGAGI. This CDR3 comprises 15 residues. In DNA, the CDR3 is TGTGCCAGCAGTTACTTAGGCCAGGGTAAAGAGACCCAGTACTTC. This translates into CASSYLGQGKETQYF.

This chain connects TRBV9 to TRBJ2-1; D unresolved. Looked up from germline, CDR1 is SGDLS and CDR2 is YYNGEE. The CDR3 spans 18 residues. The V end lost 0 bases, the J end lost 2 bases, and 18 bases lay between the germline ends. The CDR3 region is CASSVAIGDLSPYNEQFF. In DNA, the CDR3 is TGTGCCAGCAGCGTAGCCATTGGGGATTTGTCCCCCTACAATGAGCAGTTCTTC.

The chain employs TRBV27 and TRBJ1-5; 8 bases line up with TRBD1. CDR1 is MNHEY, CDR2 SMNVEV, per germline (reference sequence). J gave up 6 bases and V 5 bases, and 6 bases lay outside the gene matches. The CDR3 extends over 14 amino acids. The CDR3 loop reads CASSTQGAGQPQHF. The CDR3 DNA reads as TGTGCCAGCAGTACTCAGGGGGCTGGTCAGCCCCAGCATTTT.

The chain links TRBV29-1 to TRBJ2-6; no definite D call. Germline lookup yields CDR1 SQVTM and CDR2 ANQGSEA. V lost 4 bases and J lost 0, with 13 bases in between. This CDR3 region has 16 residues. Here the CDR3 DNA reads TGCAGCGTTGGGACGGGCACCGCCTCTGGGGCCAACGTCCTGACTTTC. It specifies CSVGTGTASGANVLTF. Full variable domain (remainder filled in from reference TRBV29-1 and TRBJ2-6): SAVISQKPSRDICQRGTSLTIQCQVDSQVTMMFWYRQQPGQSLTLIATANQGSEATYESGFVIDKFPISRPNLTFSTLTVSNMSPEDSSIYLCSVGTGTASGANVLTFGAGSRLTVL.

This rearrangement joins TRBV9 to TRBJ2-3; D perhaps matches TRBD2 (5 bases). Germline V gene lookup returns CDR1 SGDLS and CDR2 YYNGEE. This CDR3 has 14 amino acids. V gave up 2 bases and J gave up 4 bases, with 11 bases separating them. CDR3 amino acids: CASSVSWGADTQYF. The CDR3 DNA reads TGTGCCAGCAGCGTGTCCTGGGGAGCAGATACGCAGTATTTT.

The CDR3 region has the DNA TGTGCCAGCAGCCCCTTAGGGTTTGACACGTGGGAGCAGTACTTC. Its translation is CASSPLGFDTWEQYF. The J gene is TRBJ2-5, the V gene TRBV14, with D maybe TRBD2 (5 bases). From germline, CDR1 is SGHDN and CDR2 FVKESK. The CDR3 loop spans 15 amino acids. V lost 4 bases, J lost 11 bases, and 23 bases lay in between. The variable domain in full, completed from reference TRBV14 and TRBJ2-5, reads EAGVTQFPSHSVIEKGQTVTLRCDPISGHDNLYWYRRVMGKEIKFLLHFVKESKQDESGMPNNRFLAERTGGTYSTLKVQPAELEDSGVYFCASSPLGFDTWEQYFGPGTRLLVL.

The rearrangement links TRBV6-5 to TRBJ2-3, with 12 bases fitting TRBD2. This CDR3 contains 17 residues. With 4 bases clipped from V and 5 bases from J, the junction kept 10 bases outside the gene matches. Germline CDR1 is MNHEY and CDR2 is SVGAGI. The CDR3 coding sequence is TGTGCCAGCAGTTCACAGACTAGCGGGAGATTCGGAGATACGCAGTATTTT. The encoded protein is CASSSQTSGRFGDTQYF.

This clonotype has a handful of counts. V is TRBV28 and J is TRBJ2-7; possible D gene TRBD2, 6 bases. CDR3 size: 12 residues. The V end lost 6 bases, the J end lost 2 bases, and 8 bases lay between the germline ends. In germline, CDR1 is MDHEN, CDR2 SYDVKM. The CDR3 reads CASRAGPYEQYF. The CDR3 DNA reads TGTGCCAGCAGAGCGGGTCCCTACGAGCAGTACTTC.